These 21 T cell receptor beta chains originate from one sample sequenced in a study of blood T cell repertoires in COVID-19. TCRdb's table, derived via immunoSEQ multiplex PCR, lists solely in-frame clones and lacks some. This sample has a few hundred thousand clones, with around 84% found just once. Sequenced: peripheral blood. The source of these receptors is a human donor in a cohort sampled during active COVID-19.

The chain couples TRBV4-3 to TRBJ1-2; D gene ambiguous. Germline assignment: CDR1 LGHNA and CDR2 YSLEER. Trimming removed 1 base from V and 5 bases from J, with 8 bases in between. There are 13 residues in the CDR3. The CDR3 here is CASSQGSGYGYTF. For the CDR3, the DNA is TGCGCCAGCAGCCAAGGGAGTGGGTATGGCTACACCTTC.

The chain combines TRBV23-1 with TRBJ1-2; possible D gene TRBD1, 5 bases. TRBV23-1 is recorded as an ORF, its role being uncertain. Trimming left V 0 bases short and J 4 bases short, with 18 bases between. CDR3 size: 17 residues. CDR3 sequence reads: CASSQSSWGGECYGYTF. The DNA for the CDR3 is TGCGCCAGCAGTCAATCTTCATGGGGAGGGGAGTGCTATGGCTACACCTTC.

V gene TRBV28 combines with J gene TRBJ1-1; D unresolved. The CDR3 runs to 15 residues. Germline CDR1 is MDHEN and CDR2 is SYDVKM. Trimming shortened V by 5 bases and J by 0 bases, and 13 bases separated the two germline ends. CDR3 sequence: CASSPPGEVNTEAFF. Here the CDR3 DNA reads TGTGCCAGCAGTCCCCCCGGAGAGGTGAACACTGAAGCTTTCTTT. The full variable domain, in which reference TRBV28 and TRBJ1-1 provide the parts outside the CDR3, is DVKVTQSSRYLVKRTGEKVFLECVQDMDHENMFWYRQDPGLGLRLIYFSYDVKMKEKGDIPEGYSVSREKKERFSLILESASTNQTSMYLCASSPPGEVNTEAFFGQGTRLTVV.

This clone was seen more than once but under ten times. The chain links TRBV3-1 (or the pseudogene TRBV3-2) to TRBJ1-3; perhaps TRBD1 as D (6 bases). Germline V CDR1 and CDR2: LGHDT, YNNKEL (reference sequence). This CDR3 contains 13 residues. The ends were cut back, 6 bases at V and 3 bases at J, with 9 bases in the middle. In nucleotides, the CDR3 is TGTGCCAGCAGGAGACAGGTTGGAAACACCATATATTTT. Amino acid sequence: CASRRQVGNTIYF.

V is TRBV7-6 and J is TRBJ2-6, with 9 bases lining up with TRBD1. The CDR3 is 18 residues long. Germline CDR1 and CDR2: SGHVS and FNYEAQ. V was clipped by 4 bases and J by 0 bases; unmatched bases: 7. CDR3 bases: TGTGCCAGCAGCTCCTCGACAGGGGGGTACTCTGGGGCCAACGTCCTGACTTTC. This translates into CASSSSTGGYSGANVLTF.

The chain uses TRBV6-2 or TRBV6-3 and TRBJ2-7, with 7 bases fitting TRBD2. In germline, CDR1 is MNHEY, CDR2 SVGEGT. With V trimmed by 6 bases and J by 4 bases, 12 bases remained unmatched. The CDR3 sequence is 15 residues long. The CDR3 bases are TGTGCCAGCAGCCCCGAGGCCGGGGGGTGGTACGAGCAGTACTTC. This translates into CASSPEAGGWYEQYF.

The gene calls are TRBV18 and TRBJ2-3; weak D call: TRBD2 (5 bases). The CDR3 sequence is 12 residues long. V was trimmed by 3 bases and J by 5 bases, leaving 6 bases between them. CDR1 is KGHSH and CDR2 is LQKENI in the germline V gene. The CDR3 DNA is TGTGCCAGCTCACCCGGGGAAGATACGCAGTATTTT. As protein: CASSPGEDTQYF.

The chain couples TRBV11-2 to TRBJ1-3; D ambiguous. The CDR3 runs to 16 residues. Germline assignment: CDR1 SGHAT and CDR2 FQNNGV. V lost 5 bases and J 0 bases, leaving 14 bases between the germline ends. The CDR3 loop is CASSQDLRLSGNTIYF. CDR3 in DNA: TGTGCCAGCAGCCAAGACCTAAGACTCTCTGGAAACACCATATATTTT.

This chain joins TRBV6-5 and TRBJ1-6; perhaps TRBD1 as D (5 bases). The CDR3 covers 15 residues. Germline V lookup: CDR1 MNHEY, CDR2 SVGAGI. V was shortened by 7 bases and J by 5 bases, with 15 bases between the two germline ends. The CDR3 sequence is CASNQGRRDNSPLHF. The CDR3 DNA reads as TGTGCCAGCAACCAGGGAAGAAGGGATAATTCACCCCTCCACTTT.

The chain recombines TRBV2 with TRBJ2-3; 8 bases fit TRBD1. Germline trimming cut 4 bases from V and 4 bases from J; bases unmatched to any gene: 7. The CDR3 is 15 residues long. Germline CDR1 and CDR2: SNHLY and FYNNEI. Here the CDR3 reads CASSVRQGRADTQYF. DNA for the CDR3: TGTGCCAGCAGTGTTAGACAGGGGCGGGCAGATACGCAGTATTTT. The full variable domain, in which reference TRBV2 and TRBJ2-3 provide the parts outside the CDR3, is EPEVTQTPSHQVTQMGQEVILRCVPISNHLYFYWYRQILGQKVEFLVSFYNNEISEKSEIFDDQFSVERPDGSNFTLKIRSTKLEDSAMYFCASSVRQGRADTQYFGPGTRLTVL.

V gene TRBV5-4 combines with J gene TRBJ2-7, with D unclear. The CDR3 runs 14 residues. Trimming took 0 bases from V and 1 from J, leaving 8 bases between them. CDR1 SGHNT and CDR2 YYREEE come from the germline V gene (reference sequence). The CDR3 nucleotides are TGTGCCAGCAGCTTGGCCAGGTCATCCTACGAGCAGTACTTC. Residues: CASSLARSSYEQYF.

This chain uses TRBV7-3 with TRBJ1-6; no clear D. Germline assignment: CDR1 SGHTA and CDR2 FQGTGA. The germline V and J ends were trimmed by 1 base and 9 bases, with 16 bases remaining between them. The CDR3 runs to 16 residues. CDR3 sequence reads: CASSLNAPLGGSPLHF. CDR3 nucleotides: TGTGCCAGCAGCTTAAATGCGCCACTTGGAGGTTCACCCCTCCACTTT.

This sequence joins TRBV28 and TRBJ1-5; tentative D call: TRBD1 (5 bases). The germline CDR1 and CDR2 sequences are MDHEN and SYDVKM. The CDR3 sequence is 18 residues long. V shed 5 bases and J shed 0 bases, with 20 bases lying between them. CDR3 amino acids: CASSGHGRGLYSNQPQHF. Here the CDR3 DNA reads TGTGCCAGCAGTGGACACGGAAGGGGACTTTATAGCAATCAGCCCCAGCATTTT.

The chain links TRBV2 to TRBJ1-1, with TRBD1 identical over 9 bases. Germline V lookup: CDR1 SNHLY, CDR2 FYNNEI. Unmatched junction bases numbered 15, after V lost 4 bases and J lost 9 bases. The CDR3 is 16 residues long. This CDR3 reads CASSANRGRDGVKAFF. The CDR3 region has the DNA TGTGCCAGCAGTGCCAACAGGGGGCGGGATGGAGTTAAAGCTTTCTTT. Variable domain in full (rest from reference TRBV2 and TRBJ1-1): EPEVTQTPSHQVTQMGQEVILRCVPISNHLYFYWYRQILGQKVEFLVSFYNNEISEKSEIFDDQFSVERPDGSNFTLKIRSTKLEDSAMYFCASSANRGRDGVKAFFGQGTRLTVV.

CDR3 sequence: CASSARTGENTEAFF. The CDR3, as DNA: TGTGCCAGCAGCGCCCGGACAGGCGAGAACACTGAAGCTTTCTTT. V usage is TRBV9 and J usage is TRBJ1-1, with 7 bases aligning to TRBD1. The junction had 6 bases not matched to a gene; V was cut back by 3 bases and J by 1 base. Germline CDR1 and CDR2: SGDLS and YYNGEE. The CDR3 has 15 amino acids.

V usage is TRBV24-1 and J usage is TRBJ2-7, with 11 bases fitting TRBD2. The junction had 3 bases not matched to a gene; V was cut back by 9 bases and J by 0 bases. In germline, CDR1 is KGHDR, CDR2 SFDVKD. The CDR3 contains 14 residues. The CDR3 loop is CATSTSGASYEQYF. The CDR3 bases are TGTGCCACCTCGACTAGCGGGGCCTCCTACGAGCAGTACTTC.

This clone occurred a few times. This chain connects TRBV28 to TRBJ1-2, with a possible D match to TRBD1 (6 bases). Germline V gene data show CDR1 as MDHEN and CDR2 as SYDVKM. Trimming shortened V by 6 bases and J by 2 bases, and 16 bases separated the two germline ends. The CDR3 length is 15 residues. The DNA of the CDR3 is TGTGCCAGCAGGACCCAGGACAGCATCAACTATGGCTACACCTTC. This codes for CASRTQDSINYGYTF.

This sequence joins TRBV9 and TRBJ2-7, with 11 bases fitting TRBD2. This CDR3 has 15 amino acids. The ends lost 4 bases at V and 0 bases at J; junction bases unmatched: 3. The germline V gene has CDR1 SGDLS and CDR2 YYNGEE. CDR3 loop: CASSTSGGLSYEQYF. DNA of the CDR3: TGTGCCAGCAGCACTAGCGGGGGTCTCTCCTACGAGCAGTACTTC.

The rearrangement links TRBV6-5 to TRBJ1-3, with D possibly being TRBD1 (6 bases). V lost 7 bases to trimming and J lost 3 bases, with 16 bases between them. This CDR3 comprises 15 residues. The germline V gene encodes CDR1 MNHEY and CDR2 SVGAGI. The CDR3 sequence is CASKVAGGLGNTIYF. In nucleotides, the CDR3 is TGTGCCAGCAAAGTGGCGGGGGGGCTTGGAAACACCATATATTTT.

The V call is TRBV7-9, the J call TRBJ1-4; no reliable D call. The V and J ends lost 3 bases and 2 bases respectively, with 13 bases between them. Germline CDR1 and CDR2: SEHNR and FQNEAQ (reference sequence). This CDR3 is 16 amino acids long. CDR3 nucleotides: TGTGCCAGCAGCTTTCTCCGCGGAGGGACTAATGAAAAACTGTTTTTT. This sequence encodes CASSFLRGGTNEKLFF.

This clone was detected once. The chain carries TRBV4-2 and TRBJ2-3; 7 bases agree with TRBD1. The J segment lost 6 bases and the V segment lost 4 bases, leaving 10 bases of the junction unmatched. CDR3 length: 15 residues. The germline V gene has CDR1 LGHNA and CDR2 YNFKEQ. CDR3 loop: CASSPQQGTSDTQYF. CDR3 sequence (DNA): TGTGCCAGCAGCCCTCAACAGGGGACGTCCGATACGCAGTATTTT.